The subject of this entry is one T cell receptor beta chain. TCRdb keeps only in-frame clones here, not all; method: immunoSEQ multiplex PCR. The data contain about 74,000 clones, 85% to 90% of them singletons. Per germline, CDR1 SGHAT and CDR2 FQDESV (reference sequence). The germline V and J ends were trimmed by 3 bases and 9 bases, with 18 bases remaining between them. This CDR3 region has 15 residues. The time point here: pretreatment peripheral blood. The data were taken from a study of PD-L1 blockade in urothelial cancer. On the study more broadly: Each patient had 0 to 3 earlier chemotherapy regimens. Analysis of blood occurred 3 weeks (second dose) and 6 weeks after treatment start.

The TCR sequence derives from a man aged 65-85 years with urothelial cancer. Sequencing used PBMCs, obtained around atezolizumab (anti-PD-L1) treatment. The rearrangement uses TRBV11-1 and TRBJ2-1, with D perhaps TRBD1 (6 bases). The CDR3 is CASSFDRTVRGEQFF. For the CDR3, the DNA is TGTGCCAGCAGCTTTGATAGGACAGTGAGGGGTGAGCAGTTCTTC.